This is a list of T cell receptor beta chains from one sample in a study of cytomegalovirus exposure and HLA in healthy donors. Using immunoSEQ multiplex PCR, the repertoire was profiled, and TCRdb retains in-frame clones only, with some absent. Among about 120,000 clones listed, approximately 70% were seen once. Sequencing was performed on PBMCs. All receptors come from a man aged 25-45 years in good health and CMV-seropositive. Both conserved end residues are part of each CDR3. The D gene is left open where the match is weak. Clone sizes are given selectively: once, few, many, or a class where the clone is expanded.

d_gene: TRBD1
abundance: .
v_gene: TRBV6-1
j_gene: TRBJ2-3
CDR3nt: TGTGCCAGCACGCCGACAGGGGTATGGACAGATACGCAGTATTTT
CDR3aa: CASTPTGVWTDTQYF

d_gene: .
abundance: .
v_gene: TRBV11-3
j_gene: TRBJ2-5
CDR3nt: TGTGCCAGCAGCTTAATCGGGGGAGAGACCCAGTACTTC
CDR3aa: CASSLIGGETQYF

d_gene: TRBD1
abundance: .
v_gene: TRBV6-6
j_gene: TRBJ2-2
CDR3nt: TGTGCCAGCAGTAAGACCTCGACAGGGGGATCCGGGGAGCTGTTTTTT
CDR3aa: CASSKTSTGGSGELFF

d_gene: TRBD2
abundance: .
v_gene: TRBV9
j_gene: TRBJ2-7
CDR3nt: TGTGCCAGCAGCGTAGACGGGGGGGGTCTCTCCTACGAGCAGTACTTC
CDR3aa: CASSVDGGGLSYEQYF

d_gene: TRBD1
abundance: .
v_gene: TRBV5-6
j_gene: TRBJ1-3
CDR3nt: TGTGCCAGCAGTTGGGACAGCAAGTCTGGAAACACCATATATTTT
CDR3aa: CASSWDSKSGNTIYF

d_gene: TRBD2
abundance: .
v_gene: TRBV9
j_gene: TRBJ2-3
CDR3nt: TGTGCCAGCGGAAGTAGCGGGAAGGTATTCACAGATACGCAGTATTTT
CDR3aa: CASGSSGKVFTDTQYF

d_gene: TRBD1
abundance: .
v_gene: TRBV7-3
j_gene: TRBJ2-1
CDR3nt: TGTGCCAGCAGCCTAAGCAGGGGGAGCGAGCAGTTCTTC
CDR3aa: CASSLSRGSEQFF

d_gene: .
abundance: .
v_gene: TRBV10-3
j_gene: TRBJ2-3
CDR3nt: TGTGCCATCCGACGGGGGATGGACACAGATACGCAGTATTTT
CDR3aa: CAIRRGMDTDTQYF

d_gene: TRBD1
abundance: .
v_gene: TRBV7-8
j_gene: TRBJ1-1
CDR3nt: TGTGCCAGCAGCCCCCGACAGGGAGATTACACTGAAGCTTTCTTT
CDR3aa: CASSPRQGDYTEAFF

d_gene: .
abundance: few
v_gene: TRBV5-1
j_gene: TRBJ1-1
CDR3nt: TGCGCCAGCAGCTGGAGGGGCGGTCACACTGAAGCTTTCTTT
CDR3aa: CASSWRGGHTEAFF

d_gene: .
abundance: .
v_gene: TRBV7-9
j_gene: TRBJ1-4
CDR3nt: TGTGCCAGCAGCTTAGGGGAGAATGCGGAAAAACTGTTTTTT
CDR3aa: CASSLGENAEKLFF

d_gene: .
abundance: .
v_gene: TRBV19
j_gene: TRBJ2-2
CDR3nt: TGTGCCAGTAGTATAGCAGAGTGGCGGCTTCAAACCGGGGAGCTGTTTTTT
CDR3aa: CASSIAEWRLQTGELFF

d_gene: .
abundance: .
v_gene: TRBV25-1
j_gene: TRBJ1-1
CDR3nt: TGTGCCAGCAGTCTAGGAGTGACTGAAGCTTTCTTT
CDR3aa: CASSLGVTEAFF

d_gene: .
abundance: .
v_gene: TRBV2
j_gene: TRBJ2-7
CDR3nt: TGTGCCAGCACTTATGACAGATACTACGAGCAGTACTTC
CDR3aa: CASTYDRYYEQYF

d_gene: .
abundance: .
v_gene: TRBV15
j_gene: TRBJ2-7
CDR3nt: TGTGCCACCAGCAGAGCCGCAGACAGGGGAGGGTACGAGCAGTACTTC
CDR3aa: CATSRAADRGGYEQYF

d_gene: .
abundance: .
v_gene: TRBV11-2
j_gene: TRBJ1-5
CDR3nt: TGTGCCAGCAGCTCGGGACTGGATCAGCCCCAGCATTTT
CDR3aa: CASSSGLDQPQHF

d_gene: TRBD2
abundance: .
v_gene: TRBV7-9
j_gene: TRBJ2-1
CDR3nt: TGTGCCAGCAGCCGGCCCGGGACTAGCGGGAGGGACGGTGAGCAGTTCTTC
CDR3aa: CASSRPGTSGRDGEQFF

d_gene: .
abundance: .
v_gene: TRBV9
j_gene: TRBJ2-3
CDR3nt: TGTGCCAACCCCCGTGGGAGTGGAGGCACAGATACGCAGTATTTT
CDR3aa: CANPRGSGGTDTQYF

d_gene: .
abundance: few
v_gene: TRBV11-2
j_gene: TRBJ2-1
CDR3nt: TGTGCCAGCAGCTTAGAGGGGACACAGTACAATGAGCAGTTCTTC
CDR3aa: CASSLEGTQYNEQFF

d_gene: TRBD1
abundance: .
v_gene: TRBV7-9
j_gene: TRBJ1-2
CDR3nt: TGTGCCAGCAGCCATCGGGACAGCCGCTATGGCTACACCTTC
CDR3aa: CASSHRDSRYGYTF

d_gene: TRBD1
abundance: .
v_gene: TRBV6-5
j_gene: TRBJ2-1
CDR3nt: TGTGCCAGCAGTTCCCCAAGGACAGGCGACGGCAATGAGCAGTTCTTC
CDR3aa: CASSSPRTGDGNEQFF

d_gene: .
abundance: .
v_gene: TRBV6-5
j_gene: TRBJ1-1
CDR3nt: TGTGCCAGCAGCAGGGGAAAGACTGAAGCTTTCTTT
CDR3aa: CASSRGKTEAFF

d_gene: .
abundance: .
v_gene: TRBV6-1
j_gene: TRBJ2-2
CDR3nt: TGTGCCAGCAGCCTTGGACTAACAGATACCGGGGAGCTGTTTTTT
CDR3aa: CASSLGLTDTGELFF

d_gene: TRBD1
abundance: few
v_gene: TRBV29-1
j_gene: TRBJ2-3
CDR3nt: TGCAGCGCCCGGGACAGGGAAACAGATACGCAGTATTTT
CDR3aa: CSARDRETDTQYF

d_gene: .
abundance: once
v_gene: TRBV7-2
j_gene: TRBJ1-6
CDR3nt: TGTGCCAGCAGCTTGACGGGTTTCAATTCACCCCTCCACTTT
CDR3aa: CASSLTGFNSPLHF

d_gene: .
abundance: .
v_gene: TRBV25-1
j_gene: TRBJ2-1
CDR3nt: TGTGCCAGCAGACCCCGGGGGTCTAATACCTACAATGAGCAGTTCTTC
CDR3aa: CASRPRGSNTYNEQFF

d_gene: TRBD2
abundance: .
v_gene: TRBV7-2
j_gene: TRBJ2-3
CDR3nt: TGTGCCAGCAGCTCGCGAGCGGGAGGGCCGACAGATACGCAGTATTTT
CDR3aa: CASSSRAGGPTDTQYF

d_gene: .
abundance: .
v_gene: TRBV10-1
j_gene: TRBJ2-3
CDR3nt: TGCGCCAGCAGTGACGAGGGAGGTACGCAGTATTTT
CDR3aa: CASSDEGGTQYF

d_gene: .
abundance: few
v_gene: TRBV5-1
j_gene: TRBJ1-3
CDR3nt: TGCGCCAGCAGCCCGAGTGAGGCCTACTCTGGAAACACCATATATTTT
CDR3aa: CASSPSEAYSGNTIYF

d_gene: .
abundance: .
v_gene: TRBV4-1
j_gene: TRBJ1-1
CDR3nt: TGCGCCAGCAGCCAAGATAGGGGGAGCACTGAAGCTTTCTTT
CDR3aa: CASSQDRGSTEAFF

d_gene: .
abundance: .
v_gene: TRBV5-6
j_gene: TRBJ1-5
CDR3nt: TGTGCCAGCAGCTTGGTAGGGGGAAATCAGCCCCAGCATTTT
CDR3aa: CASSLVGGNQPQHF

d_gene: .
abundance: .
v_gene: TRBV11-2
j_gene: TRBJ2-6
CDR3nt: TGTGCCAGCAGCTTACAATTCGGTGTCCTGACTTTC
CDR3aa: CASSLQFGVLTF

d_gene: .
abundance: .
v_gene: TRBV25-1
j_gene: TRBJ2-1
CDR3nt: TGTACCAGCAGTGGTTCCGGGGGAGTATCAAATGAGCAGTTCTTC
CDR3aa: CTSSGSGGVSNEQFF

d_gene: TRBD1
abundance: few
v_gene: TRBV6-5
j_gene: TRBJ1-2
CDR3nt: TGTGCCAGCAGTGAGACAGGGAAGTATGGCTACACCTTC
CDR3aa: CASSETGKYGYTF

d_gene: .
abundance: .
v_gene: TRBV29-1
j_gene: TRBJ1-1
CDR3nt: TGCAGCGTTGATCGATTTCGGGGAGATCGGATCGAAGCTTTCTTT
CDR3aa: CSVDRFRGDRIEAFF

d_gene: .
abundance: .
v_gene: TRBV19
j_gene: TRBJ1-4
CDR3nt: TGTGCCAGTAGTATAGGGGAGGCTAATGAAAAACTGTTTTTT
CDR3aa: CASSIGEANEKLFF

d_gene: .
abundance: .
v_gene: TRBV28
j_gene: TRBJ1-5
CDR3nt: TGTGCCGGAGGGTCGGATAGCAATCAGCCCCAGCATTTT
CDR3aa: CAGGSDSNQPQHF

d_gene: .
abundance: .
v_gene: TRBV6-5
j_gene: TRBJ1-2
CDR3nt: TGTGCCAGCAGTGCTGAGGGTTTGGGTGGCTACACCTTC
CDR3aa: CASSAEGLGGYTF

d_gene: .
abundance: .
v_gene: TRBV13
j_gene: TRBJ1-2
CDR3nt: TGTGCCAGCAGCCAGAATGGAGCTAACTATGGCTACACCTTC
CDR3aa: CASSQNGANYGYTF

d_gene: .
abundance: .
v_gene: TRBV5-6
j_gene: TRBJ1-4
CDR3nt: TGTGCCAGCAGCCCAGCCCCGACGTTCGGAGGAAAACTGTTTTTT
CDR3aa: CASSPAPTFGGKLFF

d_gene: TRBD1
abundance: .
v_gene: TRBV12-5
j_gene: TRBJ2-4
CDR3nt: TGTGCTAGTGGTTTGGGGGGACAGGGGAAAAACATTCAGTACTTC
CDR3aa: CASGLGGQGKNIQYF

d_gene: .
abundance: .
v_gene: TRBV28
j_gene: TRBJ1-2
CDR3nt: TGTGCCAGCTTCGGGAATCCCGGGACATCTGGCTACACCTTC
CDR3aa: CASFGNPGTSGYTF

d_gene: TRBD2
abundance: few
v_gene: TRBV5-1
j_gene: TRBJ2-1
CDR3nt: TGCGCCAGCAGCTTATCCATTTGGCTAGCGGGAGAAAGGGTAGGAATGGGTGAGCAGTTCTTC
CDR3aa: CASSLSIWLAGERVGMGEQFF

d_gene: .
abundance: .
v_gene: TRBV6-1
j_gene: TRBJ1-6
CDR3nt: TGTGCCAGCGGAGGGCAGGTATATTCACCCCTCCACTTT
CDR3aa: CASGGQVYSPLHF

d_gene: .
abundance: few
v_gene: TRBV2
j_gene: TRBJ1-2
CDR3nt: TGTGCCAGCAGTGAATTTAGGCAGGGGCGAAACTATGGCTACACCTTC
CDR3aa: CASSEFRQGRNYGYTF

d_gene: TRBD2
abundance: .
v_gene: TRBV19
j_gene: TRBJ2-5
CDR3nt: TGTGCCACCTCTAGCGGGGGGGCCGCAGAGACCCAGTACTTC
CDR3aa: CATSSGGAAETQYF

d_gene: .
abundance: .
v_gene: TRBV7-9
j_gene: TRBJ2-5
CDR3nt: TGTGCCAGCAGCTTAGACGGGACACCCCGGGAGACCCAGTACTTC
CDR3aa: CASSLDGTPRETQYF

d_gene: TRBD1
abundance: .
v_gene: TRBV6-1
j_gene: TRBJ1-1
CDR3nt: TGTGCCAGCAGTGAAGCGGATTCAGGGGGGTCTGAAGCTTTCTTT
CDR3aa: CASSEADSGGSEAFF

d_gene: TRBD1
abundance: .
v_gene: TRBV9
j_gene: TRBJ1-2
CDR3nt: TGTGCCAGCACTACAGGGGGAGGAGCTGATGGCTACACCTTC
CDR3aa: CASTTGGGADGYTF

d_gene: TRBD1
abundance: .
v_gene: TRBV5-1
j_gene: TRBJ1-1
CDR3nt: TGCGCCAGCAGCCCCGGACAGGGGGGAACTGAAGCTTTCTTT
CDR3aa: CASSPGQGGTEAFF

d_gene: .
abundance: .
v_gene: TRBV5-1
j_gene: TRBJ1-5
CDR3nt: TGCGCCAGCAGCTTGGATGGCAGGACAAGCAATCAGCCCCAGCATTTT
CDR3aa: CASSLDGRTSNQPQHF

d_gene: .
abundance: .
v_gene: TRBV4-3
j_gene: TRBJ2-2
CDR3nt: TGCGCCAGCAGCCAAGTTCTAGGGAACACCGGGGAGCTGTTTTTT
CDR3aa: CASSQVLGNTGELFF

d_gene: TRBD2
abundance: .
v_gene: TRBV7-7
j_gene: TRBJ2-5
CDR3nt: TGTGCTAGCAGCCTCGGACTAGCGGGGGTTCAAGAGACCCAGTACTTC
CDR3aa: CASSLGLAGVQETQYF

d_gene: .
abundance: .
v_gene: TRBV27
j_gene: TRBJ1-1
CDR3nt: TGTGCCAGCAGTTCAGGACTTGAAGCTTTCTTT
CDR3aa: CASSSGLEAFF

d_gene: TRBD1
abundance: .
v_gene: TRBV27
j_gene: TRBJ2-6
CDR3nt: TGTGCCAGCGGGGGACAGGGTAACTACATCTCTGGGGCCAACGTCCTGACTTTC
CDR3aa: CASGGQGNYISGANVLTF

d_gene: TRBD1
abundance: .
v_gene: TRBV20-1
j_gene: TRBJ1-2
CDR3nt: TGCTCCCGACAGGGCTATGGCTACACCTTC
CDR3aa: CSRQGYGYTF

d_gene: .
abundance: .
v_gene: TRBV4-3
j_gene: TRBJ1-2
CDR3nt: TGCGCCAGCAGCCCTCGGAGAAACTATGGCTACACCTTC
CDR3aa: CASSPRRNYGYTF

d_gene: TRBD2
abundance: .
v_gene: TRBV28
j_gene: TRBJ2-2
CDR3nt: TGTGCCAGCAGTTTGGCCCGGGACTACCCGTTATACGGGGAGCTGTTTTTT
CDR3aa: CASSLARDYPLYGELFF